The 23 T cell receptor beta chains in this list originate from one sample, sequenced in a study of metastatic and nonmetastatic thyroid tumors. Among the patients, none had received any treatment before thyroid surgery. TCRdb re-clonotyped the PCR reads through MiXCR. The repertoire holds around 23,000 clones, with about 20% as singletons. What was sequenced was tumor tissue. These receptors originate from a female donor with papillary thyroid cancer or a benign thyroid nodule (not recorded which). Some clones in this sample may be carry-over from other donors' samples.

This clone was recorded a few times. Distinct nucleotide sequences in the sample also encode this CDR3. The rearrangement uses TRBV5-1 and TRBJ2-3; 8 bases map to TRBD2. V shed 4 bases, J shed 0 bases, and the junction held 7 bases outside the gene matches. CDR1 and CDR2 from the germline V gene are SGHRS and YFSETQ. This CDR3 is 16 amino acids long. The CDR3 DNA reads as TGCGCCAGCAGCCGGGAGCGGGGGACTAGCACAGATACGCAGTATTTT. It translates to CASSRERGTSTDTQYF.

This clone was detected a few times. This chain links TRBV15 with TRBJ1-1, with D perhaps TRBD1 (5 bases). Germline V gene lookup returns CDR1 LNHNV and CDR2 YYDKDF (reference sequence). Trimming pared 0 bases from V and 4 bases from J, leaving 12 bases between. There are 15 residues in the CDR3. The CDR3 DNA reads TGTGCCACCAGCAGAGATAGGCAGGGAGGCACTGAAGCTTTCTTT. Amino acids: CATSRDRQGGTEAFF. Variable domain in full (rest from reference TRBV15 and TRBJ1-1): DAMVIQNPRYQVTQFGKPVTLSCSQTLNHNVMYWYQQKSSQAPKLLFHYYDKDFNNEADTPDNFQSRRPNTSFCFLDIRSPGLGDTAMYLCATSRDRQGGTEAFFGQGTRLTVV.

This chain links TRBV6-1 with TRBJ2-6; D is unresolved. The CDR3 totals 16 residues. Looked up from germline, CDR1 is MNHNS and CDR2 is SASEGT. V was trimmed by 2 bases and J by 1 base, leaving 9 bases between them. The CDR3 is CASSEFSPSGANVLTF. The CDR3 DNA reads as TGTGCCAGCAGTGAATTTTCCCCTTCTGGGGCCAACGTCCTGACTTTC.

This chain connects TRBV7-8 to TRBJ2-1; no reliable D call. Germline V gene data show CDR1 as SGHVS and CDR2 as FQNEAQ. Trimming took off 1 base at V and 15 bases at J, with 13 bases between the two ends. This CDR3 region has 12 residues. The CDR3 is CASSLGGYGWFF. The DNA of the CDR3 is TGTGCCAGCAGCTTAGGCGGTTACGGGTGGTTCTTC.

Relative to its sample, this clone is medium-sized. The chain couples TRBV27 to TRBJ1-2; D not resolved. The CDR3 extends over 16 amino acids. Germline-derived CDR1 and CDR2 are MNHEY and SMNVEV (reference sequence). V was shortened by 3 bases and J by 6 bases, with 20 bases between the two germline ends. Here the CDR3 DNA reads TGTGCCAGCAGTTTGATCTTTACCGGGCCACGGAATGGCTACACCTTC. Protein product: CASSLIFTGPRNGYTF.

The chain is built from TRBV30 and TRBJ2-7; 9 bases are shared with TRBD2. The CDR3 is 19 residues long. V shed 3 bases, J shed 0 bases, and the junction held 18 bases outside the gene matches. From germline, CDR1 is GTSNPN and CDR2 SVGIG (reference sequence). DNA of the CDR3: TGTGCCTGGAGGGAGGACAGGCGGGGGGGGTTTGTCGGCTCCTACGAGCAGTACTTC. This translates into CAWREDRRGGFVGSYEQYF. The full variable domain, rest sourced from reference TRBV30 and TRBJ2-7, is SQTIHQWPATLVQPVGSPLSLECTVEGTSNPNLYWYRQAAGRGLQLLFYSVGIGQISSEVPQNLSASRPQDRQFILSSKKLLLSDSGFYLCAWREDRRGGFVGSYEQYFGPGTRLTVT.

This clone appeared a single time. The chain uses TRBV7-6 and TRBJ2-3; D is uncertain. The germline CDR1 and CDR2 sequences are SGHVS and FNYEAQ. The CDR3 spans 13 residues. The CDR3 sequence: CAPQRLGTDTQYF. The DNA of the CDR3 is TGTGCGCCCCAAAGGCTAGGCACAGATACGCAGTATTTT.

This clone has ten or more counts. The V call is TRBV29-1, the J call TRBJ1-3, with D uncertain. CDR3 length: 11 residues. V was pared by 3 bases and J by 4 bases, with 4 bases between. Germline V gene lookup returns CDR1 SQVTM and CDR2 ANQGSEA. The CDR3, as DNA: TGCAGCGTTGAGTGGGGAAACACCATATATTTT. Translated: CSVEWGNTIYF.

By share, this clone ranks as medium-sized. CDR3 DNA: TGTGCCAGCAGCGGAGGGTACGAGCAGTACTTC. Translated, it gives CASSGGYEQYF. The V and J genes are TRBV6-2 or TRBV6-3 and TRBJ2-7; possibly TRBD2 for D (6 bases). CDR1 and CDR2 (germline): MNHEY, SVGEGT. The CDR3 has 11 amino acids. Trimming removed 6 bases at V and 4 bases at J, with 7 bases between.

V usage is TRBV9 and J usage is TRBJ1-2; 9 nucleotides align to TRBD1. The V gene end was trimmed by 4 bases and the J gene end by 8 bases; junction bases not matched to a gene: 12. Germline CDR1 and CDR2: SGDLS and YYNGEE. This CDR3 has 15 residues. The CDR3 DNA reads as TGTGCCAGCAGCCTCTCCCCGGGACAGGGCAGCGGCTACACCTTC. This gives the protein CASSLSPGQGSGYTF.

Many counts were recorded for this clone. The chain recombines TRBV7-8 with TRBJ2-1, with 9 bases matching TRBD2. The CDR3 extends over 19 amino acids. Germline lookup yields CDR1 SGHVS and CDR2 FQNEAQ. V dropped 5 bases and J dropped 5; count of bases not matched to a gene: 19. The CDR3 here is CASSRPGLALKRANNEQFF. CDR3 coding DNA: TGTGCCAGCAGCCGTCCGGGACTAGCCCTGAAGCGGGCGAACAATGAGCAGTTCTTC.

This clone was seen a few times. The J gene is TRBJ1-2, the V gene TRBV5-1, with 8 bases matching TRBD1. In germline, CDR1 is SGHRS, CDR2 YFSETQ. The CDR3 runs 16 residues. With V trimmed by 0 bases and J by 8 bases, 12 bases remained unmatched. CDR3: CASSLGPPGGAGGYTF. In DNA form, the CDR3 reads TGCGCCAGCAGCTTGGGGCCCCCAGGGGGCGCGGGAGGCTACACCTTC.

The chain is built from TRBV6-1 and TRBJ1-1, with 8 nucleotides matching TRBD1. The germline gives CDR1 MNHNS, CDR2 SASEGT. Trimming cost V 6 bases and J 0 bases; bases outside gene matches: 6. The CDR3 has 15 residues. The CDR3 bases are TGTGCCAGCAGACGAACAGGGGGGATGAACACTGAAGCTTTCTTT. This translates into CASRRTGGMNTEAFF.

This clone has more than one count but fewer than ten. This sequence joins TRBV6-1 and TRBJ2-5, with D possibly called TRBD1 or TRBD2 (5 bases each). V was pared by 2 bases and J by 5 bases, with 15 bases between. CDR3 length equals 15 residues. Per the germline V gene, CDR1 is MNHNS and CDR2 is SASEGT. CDR3 bases: TGTGCCAGCAGTGAATTTGACGGGACGTCGGAGACCCAGTACTTC. It specifies CASSEFDGTSETQYF.

The V and J genes are TRBV13 and TRBJ1-3; 7 bases map to TRBD1. Germline V CDR1 and CDR2: PRHDT, FYEKMQ (reference sequence). CDR3 size: 11 residues. V lost 10 bases, J lost 6 bases, and 3 bases stayed unmatched. CDR3 sequence reads: CAIGTANTIYF. The CDR3, as DNA: TGTGCCATAGGGACAGCAAACACCATATATTTT.

This clone has just a few counts. The rearrangement joins TRBV6-4 to TRBJ1-5; a possible D gene is TRBD1 (5 bases). This CDR3 is 17 amino acids long. V dropped 7 bases and J dropped 3 bases, with 22 bases sitting between them. Looked up from germline, CDR1 is MRHNA and CDR2 is SNTAGT. DNA for the CDR3: TGTGCCAGCACTCAGCCCAAAGGGGCCGTATTCAATCAGCCCCAGCATTTT. Protein: CASTQPKGAVFNQPQHF.

The rearrangement links TRBV11-2 to TRBJ2-7, with TRBD2 identical over 12 bases. Germline V gene sequence: CDR1 SGHAT, CDR2 FQNNGV. With V trimmed by 3 bases and J by 5 bases, 5 bases remained unmatched. This CDR3 contains 15 residues. The DNA of the CDR3 is TGTGCCAGCAGCTTCGGACTAGCGGGAATCCACGAGCAGTACTTC. It encodes CASSFGLAGIHEQYF.

This rearrangement joins TRBV6-5 to TRBJ2-5; D gene uncertain. This CDR3 spans 15 amino acids. Trimming removed 0 bases at V and 1 base at J, with 9 bases between. Per germline, CDR1 MNHEY and CDR2 SVGAGI. Written as DNA, the CDR3 is TGTGCCAGCAGTTACTCTCCGGCGCGCCAAGAGACCCAGTACTTC. Amino acid sequence: CASSYSPARQETQYF.

The rearrangement joins TRBV7-9 to TRBJ2-7; tentatively, D is TRBD1 (6 bases). The CDR3 is made up of 14 amino acids. Germline V gene lookup returns CDR1 SEHNR and CDR2 FQNEAQ (reference sequence). Deletions cut 2 bases from V and 3 bases from J, with 11 bases between. CDR3 region: CASSLNPGDYEQYF. CDR3 nucleotides: TGTGCCAGCAGCTTAAATCCAGGGGACTACGAGCAGTACTTC.

This clone was seen a handful of times. The genes are TRBV5-1 and TRBJ2-1; D ambiguous. The CDR3 is 14 residues long. V was shortened by 0 bases and J by 4 bases, with 8 bases between the two germline ends. Germline values: CDR1 SGHRS, CDR2 YFSETQ. As DNA, the CDR3 is TGCGCCAGCAGCTTGGGGGGTGGATACAATGAGCAGTTCTTC. This sequence encodes CASSLGGGYNEQFF.

About this clone: A much larger clonotype is one base distant, so this may be a read error. The rearrangement links TRBV5-4 to TRBJ2-3; D is unresolved. The CDR3 contains 15 residues. Germline CDR1 SGHNT, CDR2 YYREEE (reference sequence). The CDR3 sequence is CVNSLVSTTTDTQYF. CDR3 coding DNA: TGTGTCAACAGCTTGGTGTCCACAACCACAGATACGCAGTATTTT.

Ten or more counts support this clone. The J gene is TRBJ2-1, the V gene TRBV25-1; 7 bases map to TRBD1. V gave up 5 bases and J gave up 7 bases; unmatched junction bases: 8. Germline CDR1 is MGHDK and CDR2 is SYGVNS. This CDR3 has 14 residues. The CDR3 sequence is CASSPTGVGNEQFF. The CDR3, as DNA: TGTGCCAGCAGTCCCACAGGGGTTGGGAATGAGCAGTTCTTC.

The chain has TRBV6-1 and TRBJ1-6, with D maybe TRBD1 (6 bases). V lost 6 bases and J 13 bases, leaving 10 bases between the germline ends. This CDR3 spans 11 amino acids. Germline V gene sequence: CDR1 MNHNS, CDR2 SASEGT. The CDR3 here is CASSPRGPLHF. CDR3 in DNA: TGTGCCAGCAGCCCGAGGGGGCCCCTCCACTTT.